This TCR beta chain was profiled in a study of vaccination and CD4 T cells after COVID-19. Study-level information: Controls had a CEFX pool, an HIV-1 Nef pool, or no peptide added.

As concerns this clonotype: What it binds is unknown.

Cultured CD4+ T-cell DNA underwent Oncomine TCR Beta short-read sequencing. TCRdb re-called the PCR reads through MiXCR, storing one row per CDR3 protein. This table has 9,000 to 15,000 distinct CDR3 sequences, 55% to 75% appearing once. Germline values: CDR1 DFQATT, CDR2 SNEGSKA (reference sequence). The CDR3 totals 13 residues. The V end was cut by 1 base, the J end by 0 bases, with 7 bases between. The study's findings and limits: SARS-CoV-2-reactive clonotypes showed a nonsignificant median rise from approximately 23 to 38.

Noted treatment: approximately 11-day PBMC culture with coronavirus spike peptide pools or control peptides (ViraFEST assay). After expanding antigen-specific T cells with peptide pools, ViraFEST sequenced their TCRs. Sequencing was performed on CD4+ T cells from blood, cultured in vitro. The chain employs TRBV20-1 and TRBJ2-7; D is undetermined. The sequence came from a human donor who had recovered from COVID-19. The CDR3 sequence is CSARVRGSYEQYF. The CDR3 DNA is TGCAGTGCTAGAGTGCGAGGCTCCTACGAGCAGTACTTC.